Below are 20 T cell receptor beta chains sequenced from a single sample in a study of blood T cell repertoires in COVID-19. The method was immunoSEQ multiplex PCR; TCRdb's version includes in-frame clones alone and lacks a portion of them. The repertoire holds approximately 190,000 clones, with around 80% as singletons. The sample was peripheral blood. These receptors were collected from a man aged 55-75 years with acute or convalescent COVID-19.

Remarks on this clone: A read error is possible here, since a much larger clone lies one base away. The same CDR3 can be traced to other DNA sequences in this sample. This chain joins TRBV5-1 and TRBJ2-7, with D perhaps matching TRBD2 (6 bases). Germline lookup yields CDR1 SGHRS and CDR2 YFSETQ. The CDR3 loop spans 14 amino acids. V lost 0 bases and J 2 bases, leaving 9 bases between the germline ends. The CDR3 loop is CASSLAGGTYEQYF. CDR3 nucleotides: TGCGCCAGCAGCTTGGCCGGGGGTACCTACGAGCAGTACTTC.

This rearrangement joins TRBV2 to TRBJ2-7, with TRBD1 matching 7 bases. J gave up 7 bases and V 5 bases, and 11 bases lay outside the gene matches. This CDR3 has 14 residues. Germline lookup yields CDR1 SNHLY and CDR2 FYNNEI. The CDR3 sequence is CASSPDRTRGEQYF. Written as DNA, the CDR3 is TGTGCCAGCAGTCCGGACAGGACACGAGGGGAGCAGTACTTC.

This clone was seen once. The chain links TRBV5-1 to TRBJ2-5, with 7 bases aligning to TRBD2. Germline-derived CDR1 and CDR2 are SGHRS and YFSETQ. The CDR3 contains 14 residues. V lost 0 bases and J lost 4; bases outside the gene matches: 3. Here the CDR3 reads CASSLVAGAETQYF. CDR3 coding DNA: TGCGCCAGCAGCTTGGTTGCGGGAGCAGAGACCCAGTACTTC.

The table lists this clone with a count of one. The chain has TRBV5-4 and TRBJ2-5; 7 bases agree with TRBD2. CDR3 length: 14 amino acids. The V gene end was trimmed by 0 bases and the J gene end by 4 bases; junction bases not matched to a gene: 3. The germline V gene encodes CDR1 SGHNT and CDR2 YYREEE (reference sequence). CDR3 coding DNA: TGTGCCAGCAGCTTGGGATCGGGGGGAGAGACCCAGTACTTC. Translation gives CASSLGSGGETQYF. Full variable domain (missing parts from reference TRBV5-4 and TRBJ2-5): ETGVTQSPTHLIKTRGQQVTLRCSSQSGHNTVSWYQQALGQGPQFIFQYYREEENGRGNFPPRFSGLQFPNYSSELNVNALELDDSALYLCASSLGSGGETQYFGPGTRLLVL.

This clone appeared a single time. This sequence joins TRBV7-3 and TRBJ2-3; 13 nucleotides agree with TRBD2. Germline V lookup: CDR1 SGHTA, CDR2 FQGTGA. Trimming at V came to 5 bases and at J to 3 bases, leaving 5 bases not matched to a gene. This CDR3 comprises 16 residues. The CDR3 loop is CASSRRLAGGTDTQYF. Here the CDR3 DNA reads TGTGCCAGCAGCCGGCGACTAGCGGGAGGTACAGATACGCAGTATTTT.

CDR3 nucleotide sequence: TGTGCCAGCAGTCCGACAGGGTTCCAAGAGACCCAGTACTTC. Its protein product is CASSPTGFQETQYF. V and J are TRBV2 and TRBJ2-5; TRBD1 agrees at 7 bases. Germline assignment: CDR1 SNHLY and CDR2 FYNNEI. V shed 5 bases and J 1 base; nucleotides not matched to a gene: 4. The CDR3 extends over 14 amino acids.

V is TRBV6-5 and J is TRBJ1-3, with D unclear. CDR3 length equals 13 residues. V lost 8 bases to trimming and J lost 4 bases, with 12 bases between them. CDR1 is MNHEY, CDR2 SVGAGI, per germline. The CDR3 sequence is CASQAITGNTIYF. CDR3 nucleotide sequence: TGTGCCAGCCAGGCAATCACCGGAAACACCATATATTTT.

This clone was observed once. The chain employs TRBV6-1 and TRBJ1-1; 8 bases agree with TRBD1. The CDR3 runs to 17 residues. Germline V CDR1 and CDR2: MNHNS, SASEGT. V lost 3 bases and J lost 3; bases outside the gene matches: 12. CDR3: CASSDAVTGTGDTEAFF. The CDR3 nucleotides are TGTGCCAGCAGTGATGCCGTAACCGGGACAGGTGACACTGAAGCTTTCTTT.

This chain links TRBV11-2 with TRBJ1-5; 8 bases map to TRBD1. Germline V gene data show CDR1 as SGHAT and CDR2 as FQNNGV. The V segment lost 5 bases and the J segment 5 bases; nucleotides outside the gene matches: 2. CDR3 length: 13 amino acids. CDR3 in amino acids: CASSLTGDQPQHF. In nucleotides, the CDR3 is TGTGCCAGCAGCCTGACAGGGGATCAGCCCCAGCATTTT. Variable domain in full (rest from reference TRBV11-2 and TRBJ1-5): EAGVAQSPRYKIIEKRQSVAFWCNPISGHATLYWYQQILGQGPKLLIQFQNNGVVDDSQLPKDRFSAERLKGVDSTLKIQPAKLEDSAVYLCASSLTGDQPQHFGDGTRLSIL.

The CDR3 loop is CASSMRQRTPQETQYF. CDR3 bases: TGTGCCAGTAGTATGAGACAGCGAACGCCCCAAGAGACCCAGTACTTC. The chain links TRBV19 to TRBJ2-5; D may be TRBD1 (5 bases). This CDR3 is 16 amino acids long. Trimming took 3 bases from V and 1 from J, leaving 15 bases between them. CDR1 LNHDA and CDR2 SQIVND come from the germline V gene (reference sequence).

The chain carries TRBV7-2 and TRBJ1-2; TRBD1 matches at 10 bases. Germline CDR1 SGHTA, CDR2 FQGNSA. The CDR3 is 14 residues long. V dropped 2 bases and J dropped 8; count of bases not matched to a gene: 5. The CDR3 region is CASSLRGQGRGYTF. DNA of the CDR3: TGTGCCAGCAGCTTAAGGGGACAGGGGCGCGGCTACACCTTC.

The V call is TRBV29-1, the J call TRBJ1-1; 8 bases match TRBD1. The CDR3 totals 13 residues. The germline gives CDR1 SQVTM, CDR2 ANQGSEA. V shed 7 bases, J shed 1 base, and the junction held 5 bases outside the gene matches. CDR3 bases: TGCAGCGCCCTGGGACAGGCGAACACTGAAGCTTTCTTT. It specifies CSALGQANTEAFF.

This clone was seen a handful of times. The V and J genes are TRBV4-2 and TRBJ1-5, with D possibly being TRBD1 (6 bases). The germline V and J ends were trimmed by 4 bases and 4 bases, with 8 bases remaining between them. Germline CDR1 reads LGHNA; CDR2 reads YNFKEQ. This CDR3 has 13 amino acids. The CDR3 protein is CASSLQGNQPQHF. The DNA for the CDR3 is TGTGCCAGCAGCCTGCAGGGGAATCAGCCCCAGCATTTT.

The V gene is TRBV3-1 (or the pseudogene TRBV3-2), the J gene TRBJ1-1, with D unresolved. Germline V gene lookup returns CDR1 LGHDT and CDR2 YNNKEL (reference sequence). The CDR3 runs 18 residues. Trimming pared 4 bases from V and 5 bases from J, leaving 26 bases between. The CDR3 nucleotides read TGTGCCAGCAGCCCAAGCTACCGTAGAAGCGGAGGAGTAACTGAAGCTTTCTTT. Its translation: CASSPSYRRSGGVTEAFF.

The chain recombines TRBV3-1 (or the pseudogene TRBV3-2) with TRBJ1-4; 10 bases fit TRBD1. The CDR3 has 14 amino acids. CDR1 and CDR2 from the germline V gene are LGHDT and YNNKEL (reference sequence). Trimming at V came to 6 bases and at J to 7 bases, leaving 5 bases not matched to a gene. For the CDR3, the DNA is TGTGCCAGCAGGGCAGGGACAGGGGCTGAAAAACTGTTTTTT. Translation gives CASRAGTGAEKLFF.

V gene TRBV3-1 (or the pseudogene TRBV3-2) combines with J gene TRBJ1-4; 7 nucleotides line up with TRBD1. CDR3 length equals 15 residues. From germline, CDR1 is LGHDT and CDR2 YNNKEL (reference sequence). J was trimmed by 5 bases and V by 3 bases; bases with no gene match: 6. CDR3 sequence reads: CASSQGGQPNEKLFF. Here the CDR3 DNA reads TGTGCCAGCAGCCAGGGGGGACAGCCGAATGAAAAACTGTTTTTT.

The rearrangement uses TRBV11-2 and TRBJ2-7, with 8 positions matching TRBD1. Germline CDR1 SGHAT, CDR2 FQNNGV. The CDR3 contains 14 residues. V trimming: 8 bases; J trimming: 4 bases; junction bases outside the gene matches: 10. CDR3 DNA: TGTGCCAGCTCAGTCGGGACAGGCCTATACGAGCAGTACTTC. Translating it yields CASSVGTGLYEQYF. The entire variable domain, with the rest obtained from reference TRBV11-2 and TRBJ2-7, is as follows: EAGVAQSPRYKIIEKRQSVAFWCNPISGHATLYWYQQILGQGPKLLIQFQNNGVVDDSQLPKDRFSAERLKGVDSTLKIQPAKLEDSAVYLCASSVGTGLYEQYFGPGTRLTVT.

This clone was seen only a few times. This sequence joins TRBV19 and TRBJ1-5; maybe TRBD1 (5 bases). The CDR3 runs 16 residues. Trimming left V 4 bases short and J 6 bases short, with 19 bases between. CDR1 is LNHDA and CDR2 is SQIVND in the germline V gene (reference sequence). CDR3 region: CASSTATGGPGQPQHF. The CDR3 DNA follows: TGTGCCAGTAGTACGGCAACAGGTGGCCCGGGTCAGCCCCAGCATTTT. Looking up the rest from reference TRBV19 and TRBJ1-5 gives the full variable domain: DGGITQSPKYLFRKEGQNVTLSCEQNLNHDAMYWYRQDPGQGLRLIYYSQIVNDFQKGDIAEGYSVSREKKESFPLTVTSAQKNPTAFYLCASSTATGGPGQPQHFGDGTRLSIL.

This clone came up a few times. The CDR3 DNA reads as TGCGCCAGCAGCTTGATGGGGGCAGGAAATCAGCCCCAGCATTTT. Translation gives CASSLMGAGNQPQHF. The rearrangement uses TRBV5-1 and TRBJ1-5, with D possibly TRBD1 on 6 matching bases. The length of the CDR3 is 15 residues. The germline V gene encodes CDR1 SGHRS and CDR2 YFSETQ. With 1 base removed from V and 4 bases from J, the gap between germline ends came to 12 bases.

V usage is TRBV7-9 and J usage is TRBJ2-7; 10 positions agree with TRBD1. With V trimmed by 1 base and J by 2 bases, 2 bases remained unmatched. The CDR3 sequence is 15 residues long. Germline V gene data show CDR1 as SEHNR and CDR2 as FQNEAQ (reference sequence). CDR3 DNA sequence: TGTGCCAGCAGCTTAGGCGGACAGGGGGCCTACGAGCAGTACTTC. The encoded protein is CASSLGGQGAYEQYF.